This T cell receptor beta chain came from a study of T cell clonality in common variable immunodeficiency. Study outcomes and limitations: Common variable immunodeficiency TCR beta sequences reportedly had fewer deletions and N-nucleotide insertions. T cell subpopulation sequencing would be needed to explain CVID clonality.

The sample holds many counts of this clone. Its antigen is not known. The assay was immunoSEQ multiplex PCR, and TCRdb's table has in-frame clones only and misses some. The sample lists 30,000 to 35,000 clones, none appearing once, the ten largest making up 6% to 8%. The clonotype originates from a human donor with common variable immunodeficiency. The sequenced sample consisted of peripheral blood mononuclear cells.

The CDR3 spells CASSLSGQNTGELFF. Incomplete CDR3 DNA: TGTGCCAGCTCACTATCGGGACAGAACACCGGGGAG. The chain uses TRBV18 and TRBJ2-2; maybe TRBD1 (6 bases). The read halts 3 residues ahead of the CDR3 end, with the missing end drawn from the germline J gene. Germline-derived CDR1 and CDR2 are KGHSH and LQKENI. Trimming pared 4 bases from V and 1 base from J, leaving 10 bases between. This CDR3 spans 15 amino acids.